This TCR beta chain was identified in a study of PD-1 blockade in classical Hodgkin lymphoma. Study-wide points: Exclusion applied to patients who initiated nivolumab less than 1 year following ASCT. The CD4+ diversity rise by C4D1 was clearest in complete responders. The study found complete responders had baseline diversity similar to newly diagnosed patients.

On this clone: The antigen is undetermined.

The CDR3 is made up of 12 amino acids. Germline V gives CDR1 MDHEN, CDR2 SYDVKM. The germline V and J ends were trimmed by 7 bases and 9 bases, with 13 bases remaining between them. Libraries were prepared by immunoSEQ multiplex PCR; TCRdb keeps only in-frame clonotypes and omits some of them. Of approximately 52,000 clones listed, 86% are singletons. Indicated time point: cycle 4 day 1 (C4D1), after 5 to 7 weeks of nivolumab. Every patient relapsed after autologous stem cell transplantation, and brentuximab vedotin exposure varied. Best responses were complete response, partial response or progressive disease.

Material: peripheral blood mononuclear cells (PBMCs), obtained before the fourth cycle of nivolumab. The V gene is TRBV28, the J gene TRBJ2-1; D assignment may be TRBD1 or TRBD2 (5 bases each). The receptor was derived from a human donor with classical Hodgkin lymphoma. CDR3 amino acids: CASKGGGGEQFF. In DNA, the CDR3 is TGTGCCAGCAAGGGTGGTGGGGGTGAGCAGTTCTTC.